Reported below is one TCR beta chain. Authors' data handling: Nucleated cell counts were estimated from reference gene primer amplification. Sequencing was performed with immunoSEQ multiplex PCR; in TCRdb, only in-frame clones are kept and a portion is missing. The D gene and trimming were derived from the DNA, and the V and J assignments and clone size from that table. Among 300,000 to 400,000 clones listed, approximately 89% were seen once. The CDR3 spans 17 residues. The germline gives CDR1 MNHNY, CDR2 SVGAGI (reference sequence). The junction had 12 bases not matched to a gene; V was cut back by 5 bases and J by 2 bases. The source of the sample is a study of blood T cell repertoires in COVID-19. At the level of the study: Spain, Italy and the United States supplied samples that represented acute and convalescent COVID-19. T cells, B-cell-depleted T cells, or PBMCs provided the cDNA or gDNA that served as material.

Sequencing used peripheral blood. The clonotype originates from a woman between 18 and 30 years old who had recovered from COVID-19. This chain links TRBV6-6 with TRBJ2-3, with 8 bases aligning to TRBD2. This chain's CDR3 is CASSRGGLPQSTDTQYF. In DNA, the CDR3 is TGTGCCAGCAGTCGGGGGGGGCTCCCTCAATCCACAGATACGCAGTATTTT.